Shown below are 30 T cell receptor beta chains from a single sample sequenced in a study of cytomegalovirus exposure and HLA in healthy donors. PCR employed 60 Vbeta and 13 Jbeta primers. The table came from immunoSEQ multiplex PCR; TCRdb's copy has only in-frame clones and leaves some out. The sample has approximately 92,000 clones. Sequenced input: PBMCs. These receptors originate from a young woman in good health and CMV-seronegative.

The rearrangement links TRBV5-6 to TRBJ1-5, with D possibly matching TRBD1 (6 bases). V was cut by 4 bases and J by 2 bases, with 13 bases left in between. The CDR3 consists of 15 residues. From germline, CDR1 is SGHDT and CDR2 YYEEEE. The CDR3, as DNA: TGTGCCAGCAGCATTGGTGCAGGGGGCAATCAGCCCCAGCATTTT. It specifies CASSIGAGGNQPQHF.

J is TRBJ2-7 and V is TRBV6-5; 8 nucleotides line up with TRBD1. V shed 6 bases and J 9 bases; nucleotides not matched to a gene: 16. The length of the CDR3 is 15 residues. Germline V gives CDR1 MNHEY, CDR2 SVGAGI. CDR3 residues: CASSPIERTGYGQYF. The CDR3 DNA follows: TGTGCCAGCAGCCCGATAGAACGGACAGGGTATGGGCAGTACTTC.

V is TRBV5-1 and J is TRBJ2-1, with 7 bases matching TRBD1. V lost 4 bases to trimming and J lost 3 bases; unmatched junction nucleotides: 7. This CDR3 contains 15 residues. The germline gives CDR1 SGHRS, CDR2 YFSETQ. In nucleotides, the CDR3 is TGCGCCAGCAGCCGACAGGGTGAGGGCTACAATGAGCAGTTCTTC. Amino acid sequence: CASSRQGEGYNEQFF.

The J gene is TRBJ1-1, the V gene TRBV28; D gene unclear. Per the germline V gene, CDR1 is MDHEN and CDR2 is SYDVKM. The CDR3 runs 11 residues. Trimming removed 6 bases from V and 8 bases from J, with 10 bases in between. The CDR3 spells CASSSSGEAFF. Here the CDR3 DNA reads TGTGCCAGCAGCTCATCGGGGGAAGCTTTCTTT.

The chain recombines TRBV6-1 with TRBJ2-3; 8 bases line up with TRBD2. In germline, CDR1 is MNHNS, CDR2 SASEGT. V lost 3 bases and J lost 14; bases outside the gene matches: 16. This CDR3 is built from 15 residues. CDR3 nucleotide sequence: TGTGCCAGCAGTGATCCTACGACCGGGACTAGGGACGCGTATTTT. It specifies CASSDPTTGTRDAYF.

J is TRBJ1-2 and V is TRBV25-1, with D hard to call. The CDR3 runs 15 residues. The germline CDR1 and CDR2 sequences are MGHDK and SYGVNS. Trimming removed 3 bases at V and 2 bases at J, with 13 bases between. CDR3 sequence (DNA): TGTGCCAGCAGTGACCCCGGAGTCACGAACTATGGCTACACCTTC. Its protein product is CASSDPGVTNYGYTF.

The chain joins TRBV7-8 to TRBJ1-1; perhaps TRBD1 as D (6 bases). This CDR3 has 15 residues. Germline CDR1 is SGHVS and CDR2 is FQNEAQ. V shed 1 base and J shed 6 bases, with 15 bases lying between them. CDR3 sequence (DNA): TGTGCCAGCAGCTTAGGAGTGACAGGAACCGCTGAAGCTTTCTTT. Its translation: CASSLGVTGTAEAFF.

V usage is TRBV7-8 and J usage is TRBJ2-1; 8 bases map to TRBD2. J lost 10 bases, V lost 1 base, and 6 bases had no gene match. The CDR3 loop spans 14 amino acids. CDR1 is SGHVS, CDR2 FQNEAQ, per germline. The CDR3 region has the DNA TGTGCCAGCAGCTTAGAAACTAGCGGACCCGAGCAGTTCTTC. This gives the protein CASSLETSGPEQFF.

The DNA for the CDR3 is TGTGCCAGCAGCTTAAGACAGGGGGCTGGGGAGCAGTACTTC. Protein sequence: CASSLRQGAGEQYF. The chain combines TRBV13 with TRBJ2-7, with 10 positions matching TRBD1. The ends lost 2 bases at V and 7 bases at J; junction bases unmatched: 5. CDR1 and CDR2 from the germline V gene are PRHDT and FYEKMQ (reference sequence). This CDR3 spans 14 amino acids.

The chain combines TRBV28 with TRBJ2-7, with 8 positions matching TRBD2. CDR1 is MDHEN and CDR2 is SYDVKM in the germline V gene. Trimming cost V 2 bases and J 7 bases; bases outside gene matches: 10. The CDR3 covers 15 residues. CDR3 sequence (DNA): TGTGCCAGCAGTTTAGGTGGCGGGGGGCCGCGGGAGCAGTACTTC. Protein sequence: CASSLGGGGPREQYF. Drawing the rest from reference TRBV28 and TRBJ2-7, the complete variable domain is DVKVTQSSRYLVKRTGEKVFLECVQDMDHENMFWYRQDPGLGLRLIYFSYDVKMKEKGDIPEGYSVSREKKERFSLILESASTNQTSMYLCASSLGGGGPREQYFGPGTRLTVT.

The chain combines TRBV7-8 with TRBJ2-7; 9 bases match TRBD1. The CDR3 has 14 residues. CDR1 SGHVS and CDR2 FQNEAQ come from the germline V gene. The trim removed 5 bases at V and 1 base at J, leaving 3 bases unmatched. As DNA, the CDR3 is TGTGCCAGCAGCGTGGGACAGGGTTCCTACGAGCAGTACTTC. Amino acids: CASSVGQGSYEQYF.

The chain joins TRBV6-5 to TRBJ1-6; D remains unclear. V was cut by 3 bases and J by 8 bases, with 11 bases left in between. This CDR3 region has 14 residues. CDR1 MNHEY and CDR2 SVGAGI come from the germline V gene. The CDR3 here is CASSYEADYSPLHF. CDR3 DNA: TGTGCCAGCAGTTATGAGGCTGATTATTCACCCCTCCACTTT.

This chain links TRBV5-4 with TRBJ2-1; tentative D call: TRBD2 (6 bases). V lost 4 bases to trimming and J lost 6 bases, with 20 bases between them. Germline V gene data show CDR1 as SGHNT and CDR2 as YYREEE (reference sequence). The CDR3 length is 16 residues. CDR3 loop: CASSRGTLGGTNEQFF. The CDR3 bases are TGTGCCAGCAGCCGTGGCACACTGGGAGGAACCAATGAGCAGTTCTTC.

This sequence joins TRBV2 and TRBJ1-1; tentative D call: TRBD1 (6 bases). CDR3 length: 13 residues. Germline CDR1 is SNHLY and CDR2 is FYNNEI. V lost 6 bases and J lost 1, with 9 bases in between. The CDR3 spells CASRQGANTEAFF. The CDR3 coding sequence is TGTGCCAGCAGACAGGGAGCGAACACTGAAGCTTTCTTT.

This chain connects TRBV6-4 to TRBJ2-1, with 13 bases lining up with TRBD2. The length of the CDR3 is 15 residues. In germline, CDR1 is MRHNA, CDR2 SNTAGT. V dropped 5 bases and J dropped 15; count of bases not matched to a gene: 13. CDR3 loop: CASSPDTSGGAGLFF. In nucleotides, the CDR3 is TGTGCCAGCAGTCCAGATACTAGCGGGGGGGCCGGTCTGTTCTTC.

The chain is built from TRBV5-1 and TRBJ1-2; 7 nucleotides line up with TRBD1. Trimming removed 8 bases from V and 4 bases from J; junction bases left unmatched: 11. The CDR3 extends over 14 amino acids. The germline V gene has CDR1 SGHRS and CDR2 YFSETQ. CDR3 in DNA: TGCGCCAGTAGCCCACAGGGGACGGTCTATGGCTACACCTTC. Residues: CASSPQGTVYGYTF.

The J gene is TRBJ2-2, the V gene TRBV7-8, with D perhaps matching TRBD2 (7 bases). V was clipped by 3 bases and J by 2 bases, with 13 bases between them. Germline V CDR1 and CDR2: SGHVS, FQNEAQ. This CDR3 has 16 residues. CDR3 in amino acids: CASSFGGPANTGELFF. The CDR3 DNA follows: TGTGCCAGCAGCTTCGGGGGGCCAGCTAACACCGGGGAGCTGTTTTTT. Supplemented by reference TRBV7-8 and TRBJ2-2, the full variable domain reads GAGVSQSPRYKVAKRGQDVALRCDPISGHVSLFWYQQALGQGPEFLTYFQNEAQLDKSGLPSDRFFAERPEGSVSTLKIQRTQQEDSAVYLCASSFGGPANTGELFFGEGSRLTVL.

The rearrangement joins TRBV20-1 to TRBJ2-7; a weak D match, TRBD1 (6 bases). The CDR3 spans 11 residues. Deletions cut 6 bases from V and 4 bases from J, with 10 bases between. Germline V gives CDR1 DFQATT, CDR2 SNEGSKA (reference sequence). The DNA for the CDR3 is TGCAGTGCCGGACAGACTTACGAGCAGTACTTC. This encodes CSAGQTYEQYF.

This rearrangement joins TRBV7-3 to TRBJ2-1; maybe TRBD1 (7 bases). This CDR3 is 15 amino acids long. Trimming took 2 bases from V and 7 from J, leaving 15 bases between them. CDR1 SGHTA and CDR2 FQGTGA come from the germline V gene. The DNA for the CDR3 is TGTGCCAGCAGCTTAGGGCAGGGGGGCAGAAATGAGCAGTTCTTC. Translating gives CASSLGQGGRNEQFF.

The V call is TRBV9, the J call TRBJ1-3, with a tentative D call TRBD1 (6 bases). Trimming left V 3 bases short and J 0 bases short, with 16 bases between. The CDR3 is 17 residues long. Germline CDR1 is SGDLS and CDR2 is YYNGEE. This CDR3 reads CASSAMVGASSGNTIYF. The CDR3 DNA follows: TGTGCCAGCAGCGCGATGGTGGGGGCGAGCTCTGGAAACACCATATATTTT.

This rearrangement joins TRBV27 to TRBJ2-7, with TRBD1 matching over 10 bases. The CDR3 has 14 amino acids. Looked up from germline, CDR1 is MNHEY and CDR2 is SMNVEV (reference sequence). V trimming: 3 bases; J trimming: 4 bases; junction bases outside the gene matches: 3. The chain's CDR3 is CASSLRTGGYEQYF. The CDR3 coding sequence is TGTGCCAGCAGTTTGAGGACAGGGGGATACGAGCAGTACTTC.

The rearrangement uses TRBV5-1 and TRBJ1-2, with TRBD1 as a possible D gene (6 bases). V was cut by 0 bases and J by 3 bases, with 18 bases left in between. Germline-derived CDR1 and CDR2 are SGHRS and YFSETQ. The CDR3 runs to 17 residues. The CDR3 spells CASSLGPRQAEHYGYTF. CDR3 sequence (DNA): TGCGCCAGCAGCTTGGGACCTCGACAGGCGGAACACTATGGCTACACCTTC.

V is TRBV7-3 and J is TRBJ2-7, with 7 bases matching TRBD2. This CDR3 is 11 amino acids long. The junction had 1 base not matched to a gene; V was cut back by 5 bases and J by 6 bases. The germline CDR1 and CDR2 sequences are SGHTA and FQGTGA. The CDR3: CASSTGGEQYF. As DNA, the CDR3 is TGTGCCAGCAGCACGGGGGGCGAGCAGTACTTC. The full variable domain, with the rest looked up from reference TRBV7-3 and TRBJ2-7, is GAGVSQTPSNKVTEKGKYVELRCDPISGHTALYWYRQSLGQGPEFLIYFQGTGAADDSGLPNDRFFAVRPEGSVSTLKIQRTERGDSAVYLCASSTGGEQYFGPGTRLTVT.

The rearrangement links TRBV6-1 to TRBJ2-5; the match to TRBD2 covers 8 bases. This CDR3 has 14 amino acids. V lost 3 bases to trimming and J lost 4 bases; unmatched junction nucleotides: 4. Per germline, CDR1 MNHNS and CDR2 SASEGT. The CDR3 nucleotides read TGTGCCAGCAGTGATTCGCTAGCGGGAGAGACCCAGTACTTC. It codes for CASSDSLAGETQYF.

This chain links TRBV4-1 with TRBJ2-2; no clear D gene. The CDR3 length is 15 residues. V shed 2 bases and J shed 6 bases, with 13 bases lying between them. CDR1 is MGHRA, CDR2 YSYEKL, per germline. The CDR3 spells CASSQRDKQAGELFF. The CDR3 nucleotides are TGCGCCAGCAGCCAACGTGACAAGCAGGCCGGGGAGCTGTTTTTT.

The chain uses TRBV28 and TRBJ1-5, with D perhaps TRBD1 (6 bases). V was pared by 4 bases and J by 4 bases, with 11 bases between. The CDR3 sequence is 14 residues long. Germline V gene data show CDR1 as MDHEN and CDR2 as SYDVKM. CDR3 bases: TGTGCCAGCAGTTCAGGGGCGGTTAATCAGCCCCAGCATTTT. Amino acid sequence: CASSSGAVNQPQHF.

The V gene is TRBV5-1, the J gene TRBJ2-1; the match to TRBD2 covers 13 bases. Germline V gene lookup returns CDR1 SGHRS and CDR2 YFSETQ. V lost 4 bases to trimming and J lost 7 bases; unmatched junction nucleotides: 8. This CDR3 comprises 16 residues. The CDR3 DNA reads as TGCGCCAGCAGCGTACCTACTAGCGGGAGGGATAATGAGCAGTTCTTC. Protein sequence: CASSVPTSGRDNEQFF.

CDR3 in DNA: TGTGCCAGCAGCGCCGACAGGGAAGAGACCCAGTACTTC. Translation: CASSADREETQYF. V is TRBV7-8 and J is TRBJ2-5; TRBD1 agrees at 7 bases. Trimming cost V 5 bases and J 3 bases; bases outside gene matches: 3. Looked up from germline, CDR1 is SGHVS and CDR2 is FQNEAQ. CDR3 length equals 13 residues.

This chain uses TRBV5-5 with TRBJ2-7; D is possibly TRBD1 (6 bases). The CDR3 is 15 amino acids. Germline V gives CDR1 SGHKS, CDR2 YYEKEE (reference sequence). V dropped 4 bases and J dropped 0 bases, with 14 bases sitting between them. The CDR3 loop reads CASSKPTGLSYEQYF. The DNA for the CDR3 is TGTGCCAGCAGCAAACCGACAGGACTCTCCTACGAGCAGTACTTC.

The gene calls are TRBV28 and TRBJ1-1; the D gene is possibly TRBD1 (5 bases). The CDR3 loop spans 14 amino acids. With 6 bases removed from V and 0 bases from J, the gap between germline ends came to 11 bases. The germline gives CDR1 MDHEN, CDR2 SYDVKM. This chain's CDR3 is CASRRGDVNTEAFF. CDR3 nucleotide sequence: TGTGCCAGCAGGCGGGGGGACGTGAACACTGAAGCTTTCTTT.